The clone carrying this T cell receptor beta chain was detected only a few times. No antigen is known for it. The second PCR ran roughly 6 to 12 cycles with a sample-barcoded 5' primer and J-beta primers. Paired-end reads containing CDR3 totaled no fewer than 2.5 million for each sample. TCRdb itself ran the 5' RACE reads through MiXCR, one entry per CDR3 protein. Altogether fewer than 800,000 distinct CDR3 sequences are present, around 32% being singletons, with the ten largest covering 15%. The record originates from a study of blood T cells in healthy people across ages. Study-wide findings and caveats: Fewer expanded clones and more diversity marked long-lived versus aged donors.

Donors gave ten milliliters of peripheral blood apiece. Trimming stripped 3 bases from V and 0 bases from J, with 9 bases between. Germline V gives CDR1 GTSNPN, CDR2 SVGIG (reference sequence). The CDR3 covers 15 residues. The rearrangement uses TRBV30 and TRBJ2-6, with D possibly being TRBD1 (6 bases). This sequence originates from a woman of 80 years or more in good health. Sequenced sample: blood. The CDR3 here is CAWSPGASGANVLTF. The CDR3 DNA reads TGTGCCTGGAGCCCAGGGGCCTCTGGGGCCAACGTCCTGACTTTC.